What follows are 5 T cell receptor beta chains derived from one specimen sequenced in a study of spatial heterogeneity in lung cancer. MiXCR, applied by TCRdb to the 5' RACE reads, yields one record per CDR3 protein. In the table there are about 120,000 distinct CDR3 sequences, 12% of which are singletons. The time point denotes: blood at routine non-recurrence follow-up after resection. The sequenced material consisted of unsorted whole RNA from tumor, nontumor lung or frozen PBMC. The material sequenced was PBMCs, taken at follow-up. The receptors come from a male donor with early-stage non-small cell lung cancer.

This clonotype was seen at least ten times. The chain has TRBV24-1 and TRBJ2-3, with D possibly being TRBD1 (6 bases). The CDR3 is made up of 16 amino acids. V lost 3 bases to trimming and J lost 3 bases, with 15 bases between them. Germline V gene sequence: CDR1 KGHDR, CDR2 SFDVKD. CDR3 in DNA: TGTGCCACCAGTGATCGGACAGCAAAAGGGACAGATACGCAGTATTTT. It translates to CATSDRTAKGTDTQYF.

This clonotype turned up a few times. The chain combines TRBV7-2 with TRBJ2-7; 9 bases match TRBD1. The V gene's germline CDR1 is SGHTA and CDR2 FQGNSA. V lost 3 bases to trimming and J lost 1 base; unmatched junction nucleotides: 4. This CDR3 region has 15 residues. CDR3 DNA sequence: TGTGCCAGCAGCTTGGACAGGGGCCTTTCCTACGAGCAGTACTTC. Encoded protein: CASSLDRGLSYEQYF.

This clonotype was seen only a few times. The rearrangement uses TRBV4-1 and TRBJ2-2; no firm D call. CDR3 size: 15 residues. V gave up 3 bases and J gave up 1 base, with 9 bases separating them. In germline, CDR1 is MGHRA, CDR2 YSYEKL. CDR3 nucleotides: TGCGCCAGCAGCCAGGGCCGGTTGAACACCGGGGAGCTGTTTTTT. This sequence encodes CASSQGRLNTGELFF.

This clonotype was recorded a few times. Written as DNA, the CDR3 is TGTGCCAGCAGACTGTATGGACAGGGAAAAGAAGGCTACACCTTC. Translated, it gives CASRLYGQGKEGYTF. The chain combines TRBV6-5 with TRBJ1-2, with 8 bases fitting TRBD1. The V gene end was trimmed by 6 bases and the J gene end by 8 bases; junction bases not matched to a gene: 14. CDR1 and CDR2 from the germline V gene are MNHEY and SVGAGI. This CDR3 has 15 residues.

Many counts were recorded for this clonotype. The V and J genes are TRBV5-1 and TRBJ2-2; unclear D gene. The CDR3 is 17 residues long. V lost 4 bases and J lost 1, with 17 bases in between. Germline values: CDR1 SGHRS, CDR2 YFSETQ. CDR3 nucleotides: TGCGCCAGCAGCCCATCCCCCTGGGAAGGGAACACCGGGGAGCTGTTTTTT. Translation: CASSPSPWEGNTGELFF.